This TCR beta chain was sequenced during a study of cytomegalovirus exposure and HLA in healthy donors. Study outcomes and limitations: TCR beta chains associated with HLA were, in a later analysis, more clonally expanded than equally common others. The study labeled roughly 160 TCR beta chains cytomegalovirus-associated. Most of the TCR beta V segments (in an earlier analysis) were productive either about 90% or about 30% of the time.

Germline CDR1 MNHNS, CDR2 SASEGT. The CDR3 consists of 14 residues. Trimming took 7 bases from V and 1 from J, leaving 10 bases between them. The table lists this clone with a few counts. Its specificity is unknown. Researchers ran the PCR with 60 Vbeta and 13 Jbeta primers. Generated by immunoSEQ multiplex PCR, the TCRdb table keeps only in-frame clones and is missing some. Of 150,000 or so clones in the sample, around two thirds are singletons; the top ten hold about 9.4%. Sample: PBMCs. The chain has TRBV6-1 and TRBJ2-2, with D maybe TRBD1 (6 bases). The clonotype was recovered from a man aged 25-45 years in good health and CMV-seropositive. The CDR3 DNA reads TGTGCCAGCACCCGGACAGAGAACACCGGGGAGCTGTTTTTT. Amino acid sequence: CASTRTENTGELFF.